This T cell receptor (beta chain) derives from a study of T-cell reconstitution after alpha-beta-depleted transplantation in children. Germline CDR1 reads MGHRA; CDR2 reads YSYEKL. Trimming took 2 bases from V and 5 from J; bases not matched to a gene: 6. This CDR3 contains 15 residues. This clonotype was counted a few times. Unique molecular identifiers tagged the TCRbeta library. From the PCR reads, TCRdb called clonotypes with MiXCR, one entry per CDR3 protein. Among about 610,000 distinct CDR3 sequences listed, over 9.5% were seen once. Material: PBMCs from the stem cell graft donor, obtained from the stem cell graft. The gene calls are TRBV4-1 and TRBJ2-5, with 9 bases matching TRBD2. This TCR was sampled from a human donor who donated a stem cell graft to a child with acute myeloid leukemia. CDR3 bases: TGCGCCAGCAGCCAACGGCTAGCGGGAAGTGAGACCCAGTACTTC. It codes for CASSQRLAGSETQYF.